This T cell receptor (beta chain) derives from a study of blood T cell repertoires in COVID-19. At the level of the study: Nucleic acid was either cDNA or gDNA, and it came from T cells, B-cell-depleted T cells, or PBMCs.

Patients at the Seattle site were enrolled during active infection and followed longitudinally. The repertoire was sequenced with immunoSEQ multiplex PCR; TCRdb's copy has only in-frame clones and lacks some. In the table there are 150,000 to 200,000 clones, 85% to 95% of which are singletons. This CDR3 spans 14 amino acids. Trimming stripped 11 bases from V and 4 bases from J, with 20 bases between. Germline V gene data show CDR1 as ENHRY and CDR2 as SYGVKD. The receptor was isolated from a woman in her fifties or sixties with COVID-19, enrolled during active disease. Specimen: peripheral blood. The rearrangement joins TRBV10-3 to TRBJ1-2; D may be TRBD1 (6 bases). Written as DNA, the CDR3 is TGTGCCGTCGGGAGGGGAACAGGGCCCTATGGCTACACCTTC. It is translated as CAVGRGTGPYGYTF.